In its sample, the clone carrying this TCR beta chain was seen a few times. The data belong to a study of blood T cell repertoires in COVID-19. Study as a whole: T cells, B-cell-depleted T cells, or PBMCs supplied cDNA or gDNA.

TCRdb's copy holds only in-frame clones and misses some; the assay was immunoSEQ multiplex PCR. The table lists about 100,000 clones, 70% to 90% of them singletons. Trimming left V 8 bases short and J 0 bases short, with 11 bases between. The CDR3 runs to 14 residues. Per the germline V gene, CDR1 is MDHEN and CDR2 is SYDVKM. The clonotype comes from a woman aged 25 to 39 with acute or convalescent COVID-19. The specimen sequenced was peripheral blood. The rearrangement uses TRBV28 and TRBJ1-5, with a possible D match to TRBD1 (6 bases). The CDR3 region is CASLTGASNQPQHF. The CDR3 DNA sequence: TGTGCCAGCCTGACAGGAGCTAGCAATCAGCCCCAGCATTTT.